The text below deals with one T cell receptor (beta chain). A clone one base away is much larger, so this may be a read error. The final CDR3 position lacks the conserved phenylalanine or tryptophan, pointing to a likely read error. This sample is drawn from a study of Graves' ophthalmopathy and Graves' hyperthyroidism. Participants with hyperthyroidism, aged 18 to 65, were newly diagnosed with under 2 months' duration. Germline CDR1 SGHTA, CDR2 FQGNSA. The CDR3 spans 14 residues. Trimming removed 4 bases at V and 4 bases at J, with 13 bases between. For repertoire sequencing, the TCR beta CDR3 regions were amplified from RNA transcripts. First-round RT-PCR with HTBI primers preceded a second-round multiplex PCR. Using its own MiXCR run on the multiplex PCR reads, TCRdb lists one record per CDR3 protein. The table shows about 1.1 million distinct CDR3 sequences, with about 35% occurring only once.

The rearrangement uses TRBV7-2 and TRBJ1-1; D is undetermined. The sample consisted of peripheral blood or thyroid tissue (not recorded which). This sequence was found in an adult man with Graves' hyperthyroidism. The CDR3 bases are TGTGCCAGCAGCTCCTTGGGTTTGGGCACTGAAGCTTTCTCT. Encoded protein: CASSSLGLGTEAFS.